What follows describes a single T cell receptor beta chain. The antigen is not known. Naive CD8+ T cells had a CD45RO-CCR7+CD27+CD95- phenotype. Preparation of TRB cDNA libraries relied on 5' RACE carrying UMI labels. TCRdb re-called the 5' RACE reads; every CDR3 protein appears as one record, without DNA. The sample has some 48,000 distinct CDR3 sequences; the top ten hold around 2.5%. The CDR3 length is 14 residues. Germline CDR1 SGHVS, CDR2 FQNEAQ. This entry comes from a study of CXCR3-negative and CXCR3-positive naive CD8 T cells. Study outcomes and limitations: Comparison of naive cells showed more hydrophobic TRB CDR3s in CXCR3-positive than in CXCR3-negative naive cells. Freshly isolated PBMCs were used in most assays, given partial CXCR3 loss after freezing. Naive CXCR3-negative cells resembled naive CXCR3-positive cells in TRBV-TRBJ usage; memory cells differed.

The rearrangement joins TRBV7-8 to TRBJ2-1; TCRdb's D gene call, TRBD2, goes unchecked for lack of DNA. Sequencing was done on a sample of naive CXCR3- CD8+ T cells from blood. The subset denotes: CD45RO-CCR7+CD27+CD95- naive CD8+ T cells lacking CXCR3 (TNR3-). This receptor was identified in a human donor in good health. Some clones in this sample may be carry-over from other donors' samples. The CDR3 reads CASSLTGLGNEQFF.